The rows below give T cell receptor beta chains drawn from one sample of a study of tumor and adjacent non-tumor tissue in lung cancer. Using its own MiXCR run on the multiplex PCR reads, TCRdb lists one record per CDR3 protein. The table shows about 110,000 distinct CDR3 sequences, with roughly two thirds occurring only once. Sample: distant non-tumor lung tissue. The receptors were gathered from a man in his sixties with non-small cell lung cancer. Each CDR3 is given without its conserved first and last residue. Each record gives: V gene, CDR3 protein.

>TRBV6-6
ASSYARGGEQY
>TRBV6-5
ASIYSRAHEQY
>TRBV4-1
ASSQEGHSPHH
>TRBV29-1
SVDTVAKNIQY
>TRBV5-4
ASSLEAGTDTQY
>TRBV12-3/TRBV12-4
ASRTTGRNQLQH
>TRBV4-1
ASSQGVQPQH
>TRBV20-1
SARRQGVDTGELF
>TRBV6-5
ASSYGVGVSPLH
>TRBV4-1
ASSRAGGSSGQY
>TRBV6-1
ASSVTPPAKNLLSYEQY
>TRBV28
ASSGDRRQETQY
>TRBV19
ASSQSGTGELF
>TRBV11-3
ASGPGTGNSEANVLT
>TRBV2
ASSDDGELF
>TRBV6-2/TRBV6-3
ASSGRGARGRLGGYNEQF
>TRBV20-1
SARIGPGMNTEAF
>TRBV11-2
ARNLVPPGGETQY
>TRBV24-1
ATSDHGAERSSYIEQF
>TRBV11-2
SSSAGTRTYEQY
>TRBV11-2
ATGKAGAVGEQF
>TRBV5-1
AISLTGDQPQH
>TRBV20-1
SVLIGDTQY
>TRBV11-2
ASSLRDRVHEQY
>TRBV12-3/TRBV12-4
ASSFSPYQDPRGTDTQY
>TRBV5-5
ASSLDGHTDTPY
>TRBV12-3/TRBV12-4
ASSARTGVSYNEQF
>TRBV11-3
ASSTGTSGAYDEQF
>TRBV20-1
SARVWGARVLADTQY
>TRBV6-2/TRBV6-3
VSSYTQGGAEAF
>TRBV4-1
ASNQVRRASCDHNEQF
>TRBV12-3/TRBV12-4
ASSFGQLNTEAF
>TRBV5-5
ASSPLGGFQETQY
>TRBV2
ASSEEGQGMGNEQF
>TRBV13
ASSLTTSENTGELP
>TRBV6-1
ASKKAGPDTGELF
>TRBV29-1
SVIPRGKETYEQY
>TRBV29-1
SVASGRVDDEQF
>TRBV12-3/TRBV12-4
TSRPSGRVFYEQY
>TRBV12-3/TRBV12-4
ASRLRQGSYEQY
>TRBV6-1
ANSEERGRATYLPQH
>TRBV5-4
ASNSGTSGKDEQF
>TRBV4-2
AGSQVGSGGLEYEQY
>TRBV6-6
ASSLTGGASEQH
>TRBV10-3
AISGTTAAEGYT
>TRBV7-9
ASSFNGGQRKEQY
>TRBV6-6
ATSSSGAGSDEQF
>TRBV20-1
SAREGVGWESKY
>TRBV28
ASTRTRETSYEQY
>TRBV12-3/TRBV12-4
ASSLRGSLAYEQY
>TRBV11-3
ARSIEQGGWNEQF
>TRBV20-1
SANTRGLYTGELF
>TRBV5-1
ASALEGRANEQF